One T cell receptor beta chain is described in this entry. It lacks a known antigen. Base-call qualities are not available, and no considerably larger clone is one nucleotide away. The data originate from a study of cytomegalovirus exposure and HLA in healthy donors (dated by TCRdb to about 2017). About the study as a whole: An earlier analysis of several hundred of the donors reported 276 Gb of sequence data and 117 million unique TCR beta sequences obtained from about 200 million T cells. An early release covering just under 650 HLA-typed donors comprised approximately 290 gigabases of sequencing data and around 80 million unique TCR sequences. The genetic ancestry cluster associated with self-reported Caucasian donors included 70% to 85% of the approximately 430 genotyped donors. The study aimed to test whether signatures of past pathogen exposure could be identified by cataloging public T cell receptors. The study used immunosequencing to profile the T cell repertoires of under 700 subjects and linked those repertoires to cytomegalovirus serostatus. In addition to the first cohort of approximately 670 subjects, a separate validation cohort of 120 different subjects was used. To predict cytomegalovirus infection status, the study brought together high-throughput TCR immunosequencing, statistical association of individual TCRs with disease status, and machine learning. To study patterns of TCR occurrence, a later analysis re-analyzed previously published TCR beta repertoires from 550 to 800 donors and added high-resolution HLA genotyping. Rather than drawing on any new phenotypic data, the later analysis identified candidate immune exposures from TCR beta sequences and the way those sequences occurred across donors. To decide whether each TCR beta V gene segment behaved as functional or pseudogenic, an earlier analysis of approximately 590 of the donors relied on high-throughput TCR beta sequencing. Donor age, sex, ethnicity and CMV serostatus were collected together with the repertoire data. In a later genetic analysis, genome-wide SNP genotypes for about three fifths of the 666 donors were used, and that subset was treated as a discovery cohort. Every repertoire in the discovery cohort had been generated on one and the same sequencing platform. Both class I and class II loci were covered by HLA typing, at four-digit resolution. Typing coverage differed by locus: A, B, C, DRB1 and DQB1 were typed in roughly 620-640 donors, DQA1 in roughly 510, DPA1 in roughly 590, and DPB1 in 450 to 480. Several DR-DQ haplotypes were handled as single units for association and clustering because linkage in the cohort was strong. Among about 360 genotyped donors of the cohort, an average of about 240,000 unique TCR beta nucleotide sequences were sequenced per donor, roughly 18% of them non-productive. General conclusions and limits of the study: Because the 87-base-pair reads could not distinguish some IMGT-functional V segments, including TRBV6-2 and TRBV6-3, those segments were excluded. A few of the identified cytomegalovirus-associated TCR beta chains were confirmed in vitro to be specific for cytomegalovirus antigens. V-gene and J-gene trimming of TCR beta chains was associated with a missense DCLRE1C variant in a later genetic analysis, and the association was replicated in an independent cohort. Because some donors lacked HLA typing at each locus, the association tests relied only on the typed subset. The sequencing pipeline was judged likely to have produced a cluster of highly shared sequence variants as a technical artifact. In both the original and validation cohorts, the classifier was reported to diagnose cytomegalovirus status with high specificity and sensitivity. In a later analysis, TCR association rates were found to vary across HLA loci, with the most associated TCRs seen for DRB1 alleles and the fewest for HLA-C alleles. This cohort had only TCR beta chains sequenced, and the lack of alpha or paired-chain data limited which features could be detected. Across donors, most TCR sequences were observed very rarely, whereas some public TCRs were present in many individuals. In a later genetic analysis, fewer N-insertions in productive TCRs were reported among donors in an Asian-associated ancestry cluster than the approximately 670-donor mean. When HLA alleles, especially DR and DQ, strongly co-occurred, TCR associations were difficult to assign to individual alleles. For the cohort, immune exposure information was limited to CMV serostatus. Roughly uniform sequencing depth across donors was assumed in presence/absence analyses, although this assumption may not hold. Linkage disequilibrium might explain the correlated functional status among segregating V segments, but an unknown experimental factor could not be excluded. Over 15 rarely observed V segments, including chromosome 9 orphons, were excluded from the earlier analysis of just under 600 of the donors because counts were too low. In a later analysis, HLA-associated TCR beta chains were found to be more clonally expanded and to have lower generation probabilities than equally common non-associated chains. In the study, some 160 TCR beta chains were listed as associated with cytomegalovirus. According to a later analysis, parvovirus B19, influenza, CMV and Epstein-Barr virus appeared linked to several top co-occurrence clusters. An earlier analysis of approximately 540 of the donors showed that most TCR beta V segments appeared in productive rearrangements either about 87% or about 30% of the time, which broadly matched IMGT annotations. The authors suggested that the approach could potentially be generalized to other disease states and immunological phenotypes. Specific HLA alleles were associated with 15,000 to 20,000 TCR beta sequences at a false discovery rate of 0.05 in a later analysis. A later analysis found that most CMV-associated TCR beta chains appeared HLA-restricted, with HLA associations seemingly driven largely by CMV exposure. A further reported finding was that TCR beta sequences accurately predicted the HLA-A and HLA-B alleles for most subjects in the first cohort.

The cohort comprised several hundred healthy bone marrow donors. Cohort members were all nominally healthy when sampled, although unrecorded immune exposures were likely present. The donor was CMV seropositive and was included in the group of 270 or so seropositive cohort members. A peripheral blood sample was provided by each donor, and peripheral blood mononuclear cells were used for TCR beta sequencing. Genomic DNA extraction from the blood cell samples was performed with the Qiagen DNeasy Blood Extraction Kit. The protocol used for the library was the immunoSEQ multiplex PCR assay. A mixture of 60 forward primers for TCR Vbeta segments and 13 reverse primers for TCR Jbeta segments was used in the multiplex PCR. The CDR3 region of rearranged TCR beta genes was amplified from genomic DNA by a multiplex PCR assay. Amplified TCR beta libraries were sequenced as 87-base-pair reads on the Illumina HiSeq System. In the source study's methods: A later analysis tallied roughly 76 million unique TCR beta chains across the 666 repertoires, and around 10 million of those chains were shared by two or more donors. Raw reads were error-corrected and collapsed into unique sequences by a nearest-neighbor algorithm in which closely related sequences were merged to remove PCR and sequencing errors. CDR3 sequences were aligned to IMGT reference sequences to assign V, D and J gene segments. Each retained sequence needed at least a six-nucleotide match to both a V gene segment and a J gene segment. A rearrangement was called productive if the CDR3 had no stop codons and remained in frame with V and J, and every other rearrangement was called non-productive. CDR3 was defined by IMGT convention, running from the second conserved V-encoded cysteine to the conserved J-encoded phenylalanine. In an earlier analysis of 550 to 650 of the donors, sequences lacking an unambiguous match to a single V gene segment were excluded. An earlier analysis of under 750 of the donors called V segments functional above 56.7% productive rearrangements and segregating when the between-donor standard deviation exceeded 5%. To diagnose cytomegalovirus status from the catalog of TCR beta chain sequences, a statistical classification framework was built. In a later analysis, TCR nucleotide sequences were compared against IMGT/GENE-DB human TR gene sequences so that V and J genes could be assigned. Using the TCRdist pipeline, a later analysis assigned CDR3 sequences along with most-parsimonious VDJ recombination scenarios. In a later analysis, each TCR beta chain was defined by its CDR3 amino acid sequence together with its V-gene family, and reads lacking a unique V-gene family were excluded. In a later analysis, fewer than 650 highly shared, low-generation-probability nucleotide sequences were removed to address suspected cross-contamination and a sequencing artifact. In a later analysis, a clonal expansion index for each public chain was calculated from normalized within-repertoire ranks of inferred template counts. In a later analysis, generation probabilities were computed using a VDJ recombination model fitted to out-of-frame rearrangements, and the results were checked against IGoR. In a later analysis, hypergeometric tests were used to score TCR-TCR, TCR-HLA and TCR-CMV co-occurrence, with a repertoire-size bias correction applied to TCR pairs. To estimate false discovery rates, a later analysis permuted the HLA or CMV assignments 20 times. In a later analysis, co-occurring TCRs were grouped using DBSCAN, with TCRdist sequence similarity added in when clustering inside HLA-allele-positive subsets. Co-occurrence clustering excluded repertoires with fewer than 30,000 or more than 120,000 public chains, plus five with anomalous nucleotide sharing. The source is immuneACCESS, and TCRdb retained only in-frame sequences with V and J called. Part of the clones is not carried over; for the studies checked, unresolved V genes explain less than half of this, and the remainder is unexplained. V, J and clone size derive from that table, while D and trimming were established from the DNA sequence. This sample gives under 200,000 clones in total; about 80% of them show up just once. Around 2% of the sample belongs to the ten largest clones.

V lost 3 bases and J lost 4 bases; the stretch between them is 7 bases long. According to the germline V gene (reference sequence), CDR1 reads MNHEY and CDR2 reads SMNVEV. The CDR3 runs 12 residues from the cysteine to the phenylalanine. Solely the CDR3 DNA is kept, with 36 bases framed from the first base. The sequencing sample was made of PBMCs. The TCR originated in a woman aged 18-29 years in good health and CMV-seropositive. The sequence is built from TRBV27 and TRBJ2-7, with no D gene named confidently. The CDR3: CASSFGGYEQYF. The bases read TGTGCCAGCAGTTTTGGCGGATACGAGCAGTACTTC.